These 15 T cell receptor beta chains share one sample of origin, sequenced in a study of T cell responses to AZD1222 COVID-19 vaccine. Profiling relied on immunoSEQ multiplex PCR, and the TCRdb table lists in-frame clones only, not all of them. This table has some 120,000 clones, 87% appearing once. The sample in question was peripheral blood, obtained on day 0 of AZD1222 vaccination. These receptor sequences come from an adult in good health.

The rearrangement joins TRBV5-4 to TRBJ2-3; a possible D gene is TRBD2 (6 bases). Germline V gives CDR1 SGHNT, CDR2 YYREEE (reference sequence). The CDR3 spans 17 residues. Trimming pared 0 bases from V and 2 bases from J, leaving 16 bases between. DNA for the CDR3: TGTGCCAGCAGCTTGGCCCCGGGGGAACTTCACACAGATACGCAGTATTTT. It encodes CASSLAPGELHTDTQYF.

V is TRBV7-2 and J is TRBJ1-2; 7 bases align to TRBD1. Trimming removed 1 base from V and 8 bases from J; junction bases left unmatched: 4. Germline V gene lookup returns CDR1 SGHTA and CDR2 FQGNSA. The CDR3 totals 13 residues. The CDR3 loop is CASSLGGGWGYTF. CDR3 DNA: TGTGCCAGCAGCTTAGGAGGGGGCTGGGGCTACACCTTC.

The chain has TRBV30 and TRBJ1-2; 9 bases line up with TRBD1. Germline CDR1 GTSNPN, CDR2 SVGIG (reference sequence). The V gene end was trimmed by 7 bases and the J gene end by 8 bases; junction bases not matched to a gene: 11. The CDR3 is 13 amino acids. The CDR3 loop is CASIQGALGGYTF. For the CDR3, the DNA is TGTGCCTCTATACAGGGGGCGCTGGGGGGCTACACCTTC.

The chain has TRBV4-1 and TRBJ2-7, with 8 bases matching TRBD1. V lost 3 bases to trimming and J lost 0 bases; unmatched junction nucleotides: 13. The germline gives CDR1 MGHRA, CDR2 YSYEKL. CDR3 length: 18 amino acids. As DNA, the CDR3 is TGCGCCAGCAGCCAGGCTACATCGACAGGGGAACTCTCCTACGAGCAGTACTTC. Translation: CASSQATSTGELSYEQYF.

This clone is a singleton in its sample. The chain is built from TRBV18 and TRBJ1-6, with D possibly TRBD1 on 6 matching bases. The CDR3 loop spans 16 amino acids. V lost 3 bases to trimming and J lost 5 bases, with 14 bases between them. CDR1 and CDR2 from the germline V gene are KGHSH and LQKENI. CDR3 sequence (DNA): TGTGCCAGCTCACCGAACAGGGATGGGCATAATTCACCCCTCCACTTT. This encodes CASSPNRDGHNSPLHF.

J is TRBJ2-2 and V is TRBV10-3; 9 bases fit TRBD1. The germline gives CDR1 ENHRY, CDR2 SYGVKD. This CDR3 contains 18 residues. V lost 4 bases to trimming and J lost 3 bases; unmatched junction nucleotides: 12. The CDR3 sequence: CAISGTGTGRRDTGELFF. The CDR3 nucleotides are TGTGCCATCAGTGGAACCGGGACAGGGAGGAGGGACACCGGGGAGCTGTTTTTT.

The rearrangement links TRBV24-1 to TRBJ2-6, with a possible D match to TRBD1 (6 bases). CDR1 and CDR2 (germline): KGHDR, SFDVKD. This CDR3 region has 17 residues. The V and J ends lost 7 bases and 0 bases respectively, with 15 bases between them. The CDR3, as DNA: TGTGCCACCAGCACAGGGCTTGGGTACTCTGGGGCCAACGTCCTGACTTTC. This translates into CATSTGLGYSGANVLTF.

The sample holds a few counts of this clone. The chain couples TRBV2 to TRBJ1-2, with unresolved D. Trimming took off 6 bases at V and 3 bases at J, with 8 bases between the two ends. This CDR3 has 12 residues. Germline V gene data show CDR1 as SNHLY and CDR2 as FYNNEI. The DNA for the CDR3 is TGTGCCAGCAGGAGGGATTACTATGGCTACACCTTC. Its translation is CASRRDYYGYTF. The variable domain in full, completed from reference TRBV2 and TRBJ1-2, reads EPEVTQTPSHQVTQMGQEVILRCVPISNHLYFYWYRQILGQKVEFLVSFYNNEISEKSEIFDDQFSVERPDGSNFTLKIRSTKLEDSAMYFCASRRDYYGYTFGSGTRLTVV.

The chain uses TRBV5-8 and TRBJ1-2; D is ambiguous. V gave up 6 bases and J gave up 6 bases, with 12 bases separating them. Per germline, CDR1 SGHTS and CDR2 YDEGEE. This CDR3 has 12 residues. For the CDR3, the DNA is TGTGCCAGCACACCCTGGGTACATGGCTACACCTTC. Translating it yields CASTPWVHGYTF.

The V and J genes are TRBV28 and TRBJ1-1; D unclear. CDR1 and CDR2 from the germline V gene are MDHEN and SYDVKM. The CDR3 runs 12 residues. The V end was cut by 4 bases, the J end by 1 base, with 4 bases between. The CDR3 DNA reads TGTGCCAGCAGTTGGGAGAACACTGAAGCTTTCTTT. It translates to CASSWENTEAFF.

The chain is built from TRBV6-4 and TRBJ2-2, with unresolved D. Trimming removed 6 bases at V and 1 base at J, with 6 bases between. CDR3 length: 13 residues. Germline-derived CDR1 and CDR2 are MRHNA and SNTAGT. In DNA, the CDR3 is TGTGCCAGCAGCAAAGGGAACACCGGGGAGCTGTTTTTT. It yields the protein CASSKGNTGELFF.

Regarding this clone: Additional DNA sequences in this sample encode the identical CDR3. The rearrangement links TRBV7-9 to TRBJ1-6, with 7 bases aligning to TRBD1. The length of the CDR3 is 17 residues. The trim removed 5 bases at V and 0 bases at J, leaving 7 bases unmatched. Germline V gene data show CDR1 as SEHNR and CDR2 as FQNEAQ (reference sequence). CDR3 DNA sequence: TGTGCCAGCAGCCGTCCGGGACAGTCCTCCTATAATTCACCCCTCCACTTT. Its translation: CASSRPGQSSYNSPLHF.

This chain links TRBV4-1 with TRBJ1-1; 12 bases line up with TRBD1. This CDR3 spans 16 amino acids. CDR1 is MGHRA, CDR2 YSYEKL, per germline. Unmatched junction bases numbered 6, after V lost 4 bases and J lost 3 bases. The CDR3 nucleotides are TGCGCCAGCAGCCCCGGGACAGGGGGCGCGGACACTGAAGCTTTCTTT. It specifies CASSPGTGGADTEAFF.

The chain is built from TRBV6-1 and TRBJ2-2, with 8 bases identical to TRBD1. The CDR3 loop spans 16 amino acids. Trimming cost V 4 bases and J 4 bases; bases outside gene matches: 8. The germline gives CDR1 MNHNS, CDR2 SASEGT. The CDR3 DNA reads as TGTGCCAGCAGTGGTCGAACAGGGGGAGGCACCGGGGAGCTGTTTTTT. This encodes CASSGRTGGGTGELFF.

The chain has TRBV10-3 and TRBJ1-1; D is unresolved. The V gene's germline CDR1 is ENHRY and CDR2 SYGVKD. This CDR3 contains 16 residues. V lost 6 bases to trimming and J lost 3 bases, with 20 bases between them. CDR3 in amino acids: CAISPGETLRDTEAFF. CDR3 coding DNA: TGTGCCATCAGCCCTGGGGAGACTCTGAGGGACACTGAAGCTTTCTTT.